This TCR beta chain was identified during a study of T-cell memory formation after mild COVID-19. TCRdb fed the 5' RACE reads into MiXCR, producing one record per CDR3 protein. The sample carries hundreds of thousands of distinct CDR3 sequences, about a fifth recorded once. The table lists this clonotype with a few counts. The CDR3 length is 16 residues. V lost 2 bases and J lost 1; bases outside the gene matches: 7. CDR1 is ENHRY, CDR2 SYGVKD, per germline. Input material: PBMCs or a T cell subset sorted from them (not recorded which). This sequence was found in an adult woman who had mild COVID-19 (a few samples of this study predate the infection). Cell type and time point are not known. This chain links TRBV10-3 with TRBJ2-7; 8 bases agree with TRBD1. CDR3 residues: CAISEQRQGFSYEQYF. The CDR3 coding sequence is TGTGCCATCAGTGAGCAAAGACAGGGGTTTTCCTACGAGCAGTACTTC.